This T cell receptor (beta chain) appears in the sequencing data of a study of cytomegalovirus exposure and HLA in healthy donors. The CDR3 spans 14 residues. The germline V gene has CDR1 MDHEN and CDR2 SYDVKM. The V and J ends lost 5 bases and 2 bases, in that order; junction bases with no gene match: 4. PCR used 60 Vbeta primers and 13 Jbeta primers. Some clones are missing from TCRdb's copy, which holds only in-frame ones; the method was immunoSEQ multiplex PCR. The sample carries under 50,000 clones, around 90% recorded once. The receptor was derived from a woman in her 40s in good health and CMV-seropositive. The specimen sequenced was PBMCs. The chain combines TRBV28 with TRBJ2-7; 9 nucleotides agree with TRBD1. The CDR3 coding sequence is TGTGCCAGCAGTGGGACAGGGACCCCCTACGAGCAGTACTTC. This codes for CASSGTGTPYEQYF.